The TCR beta chain described here comes from a study of T cell repertoires in ileal Crohn's disease. Study in general: About 40% were active smokers at surgery; median disease duration was almost 8 years. About half received postoperative treatment, approximately 12 with thiopurines and 18 anti-TNF.

Indicated time point: neoterminal ileum biopsy at postoperative endoscopy, about 6 months after surgery. Sequencing used immunoSEQ multiplex PCR; TCRdb keeps in-frame clones, though not all of them. The profile shows fewer than 12,000 clones, approximately 78% of them singletons. Looked up from germline, CDR1 is SGHAT and CDR2 is FQNNGV. The germline V and J ends were trimmed by 4 bases and 2 bases, with 8 bases remaining between them. This CDR3 region has 13 residues. V gene TRBV11-2 combines with J gene TRBJ2-5, with a possible D match to TRBD2 (5 bases). Specimen: ileal tissue. This receptor was taken from an adult with Crohn's disease. CDR3: CASSSGSQETQYF. The CDR3 DNA sequence: TGTGCCAGCAGCTCGGGATCACAAGAGACCCAGTACTTC.